This TCR beta chain is from a study of T cell changes during pregnancy in multiple sclerosis. Profiling relied on immunoSEQ multiplex PCR, and the TCRdb table lists in-frame clones only, not all of them. The top ten clones hold less than 2% of a sample with tens of thousands of clones, about nine tenths of them seen once. This clone occurred a few times. CDR1 and CDR2 (germline): MGHRA, YSYEKL. The V gene lost 0 bases and the J gene lost 9 bases, with 9 bases spanning the gap. The CDR3 contains 13 residues. Sequences were derived from peripheral blood, sampled in the second trimester of pregnancy. This chain connects TRBV4-1 to TRBJ2-4, with D possibly being TRBD1 (5 bases). This receptor was obtained from a female donor with multiple sclerosis, enrolled in a pregnancy study. CDR3 DNA: TGCGCCAGCAGCCAAGACAAGGGGCTCATTCAGTACTTC. Its translation is CASSQDKGLIQYF.